These 30 T cell receptor beta chains came from one sample sequenced in a study of cytomegalovirus exposure and HLA in healthy donors. The PCR made use of 60 Vbeta and 13 Jbeta primers. Here immunoSEQ multiplex PCR was the method, and the copy in TCRdb shows in-frame clones only, minus some. The data contain about 200,000 clones, 65% to 80% of them seen just once; the ten biggest clones take up 1.7%. The sample comprised PBMCs. The receptors were gathered from a man between 50 and 59 years old in good health and CMV-seronegative.

The chain combines TRBV9 with TRBJ1-2; D is unresolved. V gave up 7 bases and J gave up 7 bases, with 11 bases separating them. The germline V gene encodes CDR1 SGDLS and CDR2 YYNGEE. This CDR3 has 11 residues. The CDR3 loop reads CASGSGVGYTF. CDR3 DNA: TGTGCCAGCGGCTCCGGGGTTGGCTACACCTTC.

The V call is TRBV1, the J call TRBJ2-5; the D segment call TRBD1 is taken from the table without a DNA check. TRBV1 is designated a pseudogene. CDR3 length equals 15 residues. DNA for the CDR3: TGCACCAGCAGCCCAAAGCGGACAGGGGGGTCACAGGGGTACTTC. This gives the protein CTSSPKRTGGSQGYF.

The chain recombines TRBV14 with TRBJ2-2; tentatively, D is TRBD2 (6 bases). The CDR3 is 15 amino acids. Trimming left V 3 bases short and J 8 bases short, with 16 bases between. Germline V gene lookup returns CDR1 SGHDN and CDR2 FVKESK. Here the CDR3 reads CASSQKRAGTGELFF. CDR3 nucleotide sequence: TGTGCCAGCAGCCAGAAGAGGGCAGGGACTGGGGAGCTGTTTTTT.

This clone was seen a handful of times. The chain joins TRBV27 to TRBJ2-5; 12 bases align to TRBD2. CDR3 length equals 15 residues. Germline V gene data show CDR1 as MNHEY and CDR2 as SMNVEV (reference sequence). Trimming at V came to 10 bases and at J to 5 bases, leaving 11 bases not matched to a gene. Written as DNA, the CDR3 is TGTGCCACTAGGACTAGCGGGACCCTGGGGGAGACCCAGTACTTC. It yields the protein CATRTSGTLGETQYF.

The V call is TRBV7-3, the J call TRBJ2-2; 15 bases match TRBD2. Germline loops: CDR1 SGHTA, CDR2 FQGTGA. This CDR3 contains 17 residues. J was trimmed by 5 bases and V by 4 bases; bases with no gene match: 5. CDR3 DNA sequence: TGTGCCAGCAGCTCAACGGGACTAGCGGGAGGAACCGGGGAGCTGTTTTTT. It specifies CASSSTGLAGGTGELFF.

The chain links TRBV5-4 to TRBJ1-2; D unclear. CDR3 size: 13 residues. Trimming took off 3 bases at V and 7 bases at J, with 13 bases between the two ends. Germline loops: CDR1 SGHNT, CDR2 YYREEE (reference sequence). The CDR3: CASSSPTVGGYTF. The CDR3 DNA reads as TGTGCCAGCAGCTCCCCCACAGTGGGTGGCTACACCTTC.

CDR3 region: CASSLSVHRGQNTGELFF. DNA for the CDR3: TGTGCCAGCAGCTTATCGGTACACAGGGGGCAGAACACCGGGGAGCTGTTTTTT. The chain couples TRBV7-6 to TRBJ2-2; TRBD1 aligns across 9 bases. The CDR3 sequence is 18 residues long. Per germline, CDR1 SGHVS and CDR2 FNYEAQ. V lost 2 bases, J lost 1 base, and 8 bases stayed unmatched.

The chain employs TRBV7-2 and TRBJ1-2; TRBD1 aligns across 7 bases. V shed 5 bases and J 8 bases; nucleotides not matched to a gene: 11. The germline CDR1 and CDR2 sequences are SGHTA and FQGNSA. This CDR3 has 14 amino acids. The CDR3 DNA is TGTGCCAGCAGCACTCGACAGGGATCGGGAGGCTACACCTTC. Translating gives CASSTRQGSGGYTF.

The chain has TRBV9 and TRBJ2-1; 8 bases are a match to TRBD2. This CDR3 contains 15 residues. Per the germline V gene, CDR1 is SGDLS and CDR2 is YYNGEE. V shed 2 bases and J 5 bases; nucleotides not matched to a gene: 6. The CDR3 region is CASSVSVTSDNEQFF. In DNA, the CDR3 is TGTGCCAGCAGCGTCTCCGTGACTAGCGACAATGAGCAGTTCTTC.

The rearrangement joins TRBV6-1 to TRBJ1-5; weak D call: TRBD1 (5 bases). The CDR3 is 15 amino acids. From germline, CDR1 is MNHNS and CDR2 SASEGT. With 5 bases removed from V and 4 bases from J, the gap between germline ends came to 15 bases. The CDR3 is CASSFPQGGNQPQHF. The CDR3 DNA is TGTGCCAGCAGTTTCCCTCAGGGTGGGAATCAGCCCCAGCATTTT.

The V and J genes are TRBV10-3 and TRBJ1-1, with 7 nucleotides matching TRBD1. This CDR3 has 15 amino acids. CDR1 and CDR2 (germline): ENHRY, SYGVKD. Unmatched junction bases numbered 9, after V lost 6 bases and J lost 2 bases. CDR3 coding DNA: TGTGCCATCAGGGAAAAGGACAGGATCAACACTGAAGCTTTCTTT. As protein: CAIREKDRINTEAFF.

The gene calls are TRBV11-1 and TRBJ1-5; TRBD1 aligns across 9 bases. Germline V CDR1 and CDR2: SGHAT, FQDESV (reference sequence). The CDR3 length is 15 residues. After removal of 0 bases from V and 5 bases from J, the junction contained 2 bases not matched to a gene. CDR3 in amino acids: CASSLARQGDQPQHF. The CDR3 DNA reads TGTGCCAGCAGCTTAGCGCGACAGGGGGATCAGCCCCAGCATTTT.

V is TRBV14 and J is TRBJ2-7; the match to TRBD2 covers 7 bases. The CDR3 extends over 18 amino acids. Per the germline V gene, CDR1 is SGHDN and CDR2 is FVKESK. V was clipped by 3 bases and J by 3 bases; unmatched bases: 17. The CDR3 nucleotides read TGTGCCAGCAGCCATTCGGAAATTCATTGGGAGGGGAACTACGAGCAGTACTTC. Translated: CASSHSEIHWEGNYEQYF.

This clone was counted a few times. This chain connects TRBV7-2 to TRBJ2-2, with TRBD1 identical over 8 bases. Germline trimming cut 2 bases from V and 1 base from J; bases unmatched to any gene: 3. The germline V gene encodes CDR1 SGHTA and CDR2 FQGNSA. The CDR3 runs to 16 residues. CDR3 protein: CASSLTGTGNTGELFF. In nucleotides, the CDR3 is TGTGCCAGCAGCTTAACAGGGACAGGGAACACCGGGGAGCTGTTTTTT.

The chain is built from TRBV5-6 and TRBJ2-7; the match to TRBD1 covers 7 bases. CDR1 is SGHDT, CDR2 YYEEEE, per germline. J was trimmed by 4 bases and V by 3 bases; bases with no gene match: 13. The CDR3 is 16 amino acids. The CDR3 region is CASSSKGTAPLYEQYF. CDR3 sequence (DNA): TGTGCCAGCAGCTCGAAAGGGACAGCGCCCCTTTACGAGCAGTACTTC.

The chain has TRBV9 and TRBJ1-3; D may be TRBD1 (6 bases). This CDR3 has 15 amino acids. Trimming removed 3 bases at V and 2 bases at J, with 12 bases between. Germline loops: CDR1 SGDLS, CDR2 YYNGEE. CDR3 in amino acids: CASSAQDRTGNTIYF. The CDR3 DNA reads TGTGCCAGCAGCGCTCAAGACAGGACTGGAAACACCATATATTTT.

The chain links TRBV6-6 to TRBJ1-1, with no clear D. CDR3 length: 15 residues. The germline CDR1 and CDR2 sequences are MNHNY and SVGAGI (reference sequence). Trimming stripped 0 bases from V and 0 bases from J, with 8 bases between. Here the CDR3 reads CASSYSRAMNTEAFF. The DNA for the CDR3 is TGTGCCAGCAGTTACTCGAGGGCGATGAACACTGAAGCTTTCTTT.

This clone appeared once. This chain joins TRBV5-1 and TRBJ2-3, with D possibly matching TRBD1 (6 bases). The CDR3 runs 12 residues. V lost 0 bases to trimming and J lost 9 bases, with 8 bases between them. Per the germline V gene, CDR1 is SGHRS and CDR2 is YFSETQ. The CDR3 sequence is CASSLAGETQYF. For the CDR3, the DNA is TGCGCCAGCAGCTTGGCAGGGGAGACGCAGTATTTT.

The chain employs TRBV19 and TRBJ2-1; 15 positions agree with TRBD2. CDR1 is LNHDA and CDR2 is SQIVND in the germline V gene (reference sequence). There are 17 residues in the CDR3. V was pared by 3 bases and J by 7 bases, with 7 bases of the junction left unmatched. The CDR3 loop reads CASSIWTSGRAGNEQFF. The CDR3 DNA reads TGTGCCAGTAGTATTTGGACTAGCGGGAGGGCCGGAAATGAGCAGTTCTTC.

The rearrangement uses TRBV29-1 and TRBJ2-5, with D possibly being TRBD2 (5 bases). Germline V gene sequence: CDR1 SQVTM, CDR2 ANQGSEA. V was cut by 2 bases and J by 6 bases, with 13 bases left in between. CDR3 length equals 13 residues. The CDR3 is CSVELGDGKTQYF. The CDR3 DNA sequence: TGCAGCGTTGAACTCGGGGATGGGAAGACCCAGTACTTC. The complete variable domain, with remaining parts taken from reference TRBV29-1 and TRBJ2-5, reads SAVISQKPSRDICQRGTSLTIQCQVDSQVTMMFWYRQQPGQSLTLIATANQGSEATYESGFVIDKFPISRPNLTFSTLTVSNMSPEDSSIYLCSVELGDGKTQYFGPGTRLLVL.

This clone appeared a single time. This chain links TRBV5-4 with TRBJ2-2, with a possible D match to TRBD2 (7 bases). The CDR3 covers 14 residues. The germline gives CDR1 SGHNT, CDR2 YYREEE (reference sequence). CDR3 DNA: TGTGCTAGCCCGGGGGGCCCGGACACCGGGGAGCTGTTTTTT. Translation: CASPGGPDTGELFF.

The chain has TRBV6-6 and TRBJ2-7, with 16 bases matching TRBD2. The germline CDR1 and CDR2 sequences are MNHNY and SVGAGI (reference sequence). With 7 bases clipped from V and 3 bases from J, the junction kept 6 bases outside the gene matches. The CDR3 totals 16 residues. The CDR3 here is CASIGTSGRAVYEQYF. CDR3 nucleotides: TGTGCCAGCATCGGGACTAGCGGGAGGGCCGTCTACGAGCAGTACTTC.

V usage is TRBV7-8 and J usage is TRBJ2-2; TRBD2 is a possible D gene (5 bases). This CDR3 spans 16 amino acids. From germline, CDR1 is SGHVS and CDR2 FQNEAQ. Trimming removed 2 bases at V and 0 bases at J, with 10 bases between. CDR3 residues: CASSLRGTTNTGELFF. For the CDR3, the DNA is TGTGCCAGCAGCTTACGGGGTACAACGAACACCGGGGAGCTGTTTTTT.

The chain links TRBV5-1 to TRBJ2-1; 9 bases map to TRBD2. The CDR3 is 16 amino acids. Germline CDR1 is SGHRS and CDR2 is YFSETQ. The V gene end was trimmed by 0 bases and the J gene end by 8 bases; junction bases not matched to a gene: 9. The CDR3 DNA is TGCGCCAGCAGCTTGGGACTAGCGGATCTTCACTATGAGCAGTTCTTC. Its translation is CASSLGLADLHYEQFF.

This chain uses TRBV7-9 with TRBJ2-1; TRBD2 matches at 10 bases. Germline assignment: CDR1 SEHNR and CDR2 FQNEAQ (reference sequence). This CDR3 spans 15 amino acids. J was trimmed by 12 bases and V by 5 bases; bases with no gene match: 13. CDR3 sequence reads: CASSVVLLAGSSQFF. In DNA, the CDR3 is TGTGCCAGCAGCGTGGTCCTACTAGCGGGGTCTTCGCAGTTCTTC.

V usage is TRBV19 and J usage is TRBJ2-7, with D possibly matching TRBD2 (6 bases). The CDR3 is 15 amino acids. CDR1 and CDR2 from the germline V gene are LNHDA and SQIVND (reference sequence). Trimming pared 5 bases from V and 0 bases from J, leaving 14 bases between. CDR3 sequence (DNA): TGTGCCAGTAGTGCGGGGAGTCATAGCTCCTACGAGCAGTACTTC. This sequence encodes CASSAGSHSSYEQYF.

CDR3 in amino acids: CASRRQSLYGYTF. CDR3 in DNA: TGTGCCAGCAGGAGACAGAGCCTCTATGGCTACACCTTC. This chain joins TRBV5-6 and TRBJ1-2; a weak D match, TRBD1 (5 bases). Looked up from germline, CDR1 is SGHDT and CDR2 is YYEEEE. V was cut by 5 bases and J by 4 bases, with 12 bases left in between. This CDR3 region has 13 residues.

In its sample, this clone was seen a few times. CDR3 nucleotide sequence: TGCGCCAGCAGCGAGACAGGAAACCTGAACACTGAAGCTTTCTTT. Its translation: CASSETGNLNTEAFF. The chain is built from TRBV5-1 and TRBJ1-1; TRBD1 might be the D (6 bases). CDR1 and CDR2 from the germline V gene are SGHRS and YFSETQ. CDR3 length: 15 amino acids. Trimming stripped 4 bases from V and 0 bases from J, with 13 bases between.

The V call is TRBV28, the J call TRBJ1-1, with D hard to call. Germline V gene sequence: CDR1 MDHEN, CDR2 SYDVKM. The CDR3 is 13 amino acids. The V end was cut by 6 bases, the J end by 0 bases, with 8 bases between. CDR3 amino acids: CASSPRLNTEAFF. In DNA form, the CDR3 reads TGTGCCAGCAGCCCCAGGTTGAACACTGAAGCTTTCTTT.

The chain couples TRBV15 to TRBJ2-7; TRBD1 is a possible D gene (6 bases). Trimming removed 5 bases at V and 0 bases at J, with 14 bases between. The CDR3 spans 15 residues. Germline V CDR1 and CDR2: LNHNV, YYDKDF (reference sequence). CDR3 sequence: CATSSRGGSSYEQYF. Here the CDR3 DNA reads TGTGCCACCAGCTCTCGAGGGGGAAGCTCCTACGAGCAGTACTTC.